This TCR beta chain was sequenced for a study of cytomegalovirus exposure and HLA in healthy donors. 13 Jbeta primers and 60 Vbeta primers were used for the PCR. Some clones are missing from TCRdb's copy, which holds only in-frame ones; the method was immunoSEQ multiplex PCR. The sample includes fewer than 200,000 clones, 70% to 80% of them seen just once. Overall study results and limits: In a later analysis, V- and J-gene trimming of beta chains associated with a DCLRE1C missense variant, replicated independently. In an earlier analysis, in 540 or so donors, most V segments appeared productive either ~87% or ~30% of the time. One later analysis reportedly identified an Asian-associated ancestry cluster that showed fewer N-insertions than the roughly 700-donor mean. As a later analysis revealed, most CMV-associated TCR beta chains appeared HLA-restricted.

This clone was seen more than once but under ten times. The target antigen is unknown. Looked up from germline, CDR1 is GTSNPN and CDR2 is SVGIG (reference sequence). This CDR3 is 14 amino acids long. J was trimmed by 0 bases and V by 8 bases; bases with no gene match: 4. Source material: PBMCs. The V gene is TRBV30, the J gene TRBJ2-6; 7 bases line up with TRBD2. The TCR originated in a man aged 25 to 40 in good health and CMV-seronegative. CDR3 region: CAVGGGSGANVLTF. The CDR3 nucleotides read TGTGCCGTGGGGGGGGGCTCTGGGGCCAACGTCCTGACTTTC. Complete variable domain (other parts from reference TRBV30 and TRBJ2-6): SQTIHQWPATLVQPVGSPLSLECTVEGTSNPNLYWYRQAAGRGLQLLFYSVGIGQISSEVPQNLSASRPQDRQFILSSKKLLLSDSGFYLCAVGGGSGANVLTFGAGSRLTVL.